These 28 T cell receptor beta chains were sequenced from one sample in a study of long-term antiretroviral therapy in people with HIV. immunoSEQ v3.0 was run at survey level. Profiled with immunoSEQ multiplex PCR; TCRdb holds only in-frame clones, not every one. The repertoire has approximately 21,000 clones, 82% of them found once; the top ten carry approximately 5%. The specimen was unsorted PBMCs, collected 0.3 years after starting antiretroviral therapy. Source of these receptors: a man aged 45-65 years with HIV.

The V and J genes are TRBV7-3 and TRBJ1-2; D not certain. V was pared by 6 bases and J by 6 bases, with 23 bases between. The CDR3 spans 16 residues. The germline V gene has CDR1 SGHTA and CDR2 FQGTGA. The CDR3 here is CASSRGGGSGADGYTF. CDR3 coding DNA: TGTGCCAGCAGTCGGGGAGGCGGGTCTGGTGCGGATGGCTACACCTTC.

The rearrangement joins TRBV7-9 to TRBJ2-3; 8 bases are shared with TRBD1. The CDR3 is 15 amino acids. CDR1 is SEHNR, CDR2 FQNEAQ, per germline (reference sequence). V lost 3 bases, J lost 8 bases, and 10 bases stayed unmatched. CDR3 in amino acids: CASSFSDQGAGTQYF. CDR3 DNA sequence: TGTGCCAGCAGCTTTTCCGATCAGGGGGCCGGTACGCAGTATTTT.

CDR3 nucleotide sequence: TGTGCCAGCAGTGTGCGGGGGCCCACTGAAGCTTTCTTT. Amino acids: CASSVRGPTEAFF. The genes are TRBV2 and TRBJ1-1; perhaps TRBD1 as D (6 bases). CDR1 and CDR2 from the germline V gene are SNHLY and FYNNEI. With 4 bases removed from V and 4 bases from J, the gap between germline ends came to 10 bases. The CDR3 length is 13 residues.

The chain employs TRBV21-1 and TRBJ2-5. TRBV21-1 constitutes a pseudogene. The CDR3 extends over 16 amino acids. CDR3 DNA: TGTGCCAGCAGCCGCCAGAAGGGTCGGGGGCGAGAGACCCAGTACTTC. As protein: CASSRQKGRGRETQYF.

The rearrangement joins TRBV4-1 to TRBJ2-1, with D uncertain. The CDR3 covers 12 residues. Germline assignment: CDR1 MGHRA and CDR2 YSYEKL. Trimming shortened V by 3 bases and J by 7 bases, and 7 bases separated the two germline ends. Here the CDR3 reads CASSHRGNEQFF. DNA of the CDR3: TGCGCCAGCAGCCACAGAGGTAATGAGCAGTTCTTC.

The chain recombines TRBV6-5 with TRBJ2-5, with 7 bases matching TRBD1. Germline CDR1 and CDR2: MNHEY and SVGAGI. The CDR3 spans 14 residues. V dropped 3 bases and J dropped 5; count of bases not matched to a gene: 6. The CDR3 DNA reads TGTGCCAGCAGTTATGAGAGGGGGCTGGAGACCCAGTACTTC. It encodes CASSYERGLETQYF.

This clone was seen only a few times. The chain has TRBV7-9 and TRBJ1-3, with D perhaps matching TRBD1 (5 bases). The CDR3 consists of 15 residues. V lost 5 bases and J 0 bases, leaving 11 bases between the germline ends. Germline assignment: CDR1 SEHNR and CDR2 FQNEAQ (reference sequence). The chain's CDR3 is CASSRLDTSGNTIYF. DNA for the CDR3: TGTGCCAGCAGCCGCCTGGACACCTCTGGAAACACCATATATTTT.

A few counts support this clone. The chain uses TRBV6-4 and TRBJ1-6; D unresolved. The CDR3 contains 14 residues. V was shortened by 4 bases and J by 10 bases, with 14 bases between the two germline ends. CDR1 and CDR2 from the germline V gene are MRHNA and SNTAGT. As DNA, the CDR3 is TGTGCCAGCAGTGCGAGGGTACGTGGATCACCCCTCCACTTT. Its protein product is CASSARVRGSPLHF.

The chain employs TRBV6-1 and TRBJ1-1; TRBD1 might be the D (5 bases). The CDR3 runs 13 residues. Germline values: CDR1 MNHNS, CDR2 SASEGT. Trimming cost V 5 bases and J 5 bases, with 12 bases left between them. Here the CDR3 reads CASSLGVMTEAFF. In nucleotides, the CDR3 is TGTGCCAGCAGTCTAGGGGTTATGACTGAAGCTTTCTTT.

The J gene is TRBJ2-7, the V gene TRBV5-8; D not certain. The V gene lost 1 base and the J gene lost 2 bases, with 10 bases spanning the gap. The V gene's germline CDR1 is SGHTS and CDR2 YDEGEE. The CDR3 has 14 amino acids. The CDR3 spells CASSLFGGAYEQYF. The CDR3 DNA sequence: TGTGCCAGCAGCTTGTTTGGCGGAGCCTACGAGCAGTACTTC. Variable domain in full (rest from reference TRBV5-8 and TRBJ2-7): EAGVTQSPTHLIKTRGQQATLRCSPISGHTSVYWYQQALGLGLQFLLWYDEGEERNRGNFPPRFSGRQFPNYSSELNVNALELEDSALYLCASSLFGGAYEQYFGPGTRLTVT.

In this sample, this clone turned up a few times. The V and J genes are TRBV7-9 and TRBJ2-7; tentatively, D is TRBD2 (6 bases). The germline CDR1 and CDR2 sequences are SEHNR and FQNEAQ (reference sequence). The CDR3 is made up of 16 amino acids. V was cut by 0 bases and J by 6 bases, with 18 bases left in between. This CDR3 reads CASSLAAGQGNSEQYF. Written as DNA, the CDR3 is TGTGCCAGCAGCTTAGCTGCGGGGCAGGGTAACTCCGAGCAGTACTTC.

The J gene is TRBJ2-3, the V gene TRBV28, with D possibly matching TRBD2 (5 bases). Trimming stripped 3 bases from V and 2 bases from J, with 12 bases between. The CDR3 is 15 amino acids. Germline CDR1 MDHEN, CDR2 SYDVKM. The CDR3 sequence: CASSFPGYLTDTQYF. For the CDR3, the DNA is TGTGCCAGCAGTTTCCCGGGGTACCTCACAGATACGCAGTATTTT.

In DNA, the CDR3 is TGTGCCAGCAGCTTAGTTTCCAGGGGAATCGAGCAGTACTTC. Translation gives CASSLVSRGIEQYF. The rearrangement links TRBV11-2 to TRBJ2-7; TRBD1 is a possible D gene (6 bases). This CDR3 has 14 residues. Between the trimmed V and J ends, which lost 1 base and 6 bases, there was a span of 13 bases. Germline CDR1 SGHAT, CDR2 FQNNGV. Supplemented by reference TRBV11-2 and TRBJ2-7, the full variable domain reads EAGVAQSPRYKIIEKRQSVAFWCNPISGHATLYWYQQILGQGPKLLIQFQNNGVVDDSQLPKDRFSAERLKGVDSTLKIQPAKLEDSAVYLCASSLVSRGIEQYFGPGTRLTVT.

The V gene is TRBV5-6, the J gene TRBJ2-7; TRBD1 matches at 7 bases. Germline V gene data show CDR1 as SGHDT and CDR2 as YYEEEE. V shed 7 bases, J shed 0 bases, and the junction held 10 bases outside the gene matches. CDR3 length equals 15 residues. CDR3 sequence reads: CASVVQGSSSYEQYF. For the CDR3, the DNA is TGTGCCAGCGTCGTACAGGGGTCGAGCTCCTACGAGCAGTACTTC.

This rearrangement joins TRBV10-3 to TRBJ2-2; TRBD2 agrees at 13 bases. CDR3 length: 21 amino acids. CDR1 is ENHRY and CDR2 is SYGVKD in the germline V gene. The V gene end was trimmed by 2 bases and the J gene end by 5 bases; junction bases not matched to a gene: 17. In DNA form, the CDR3 reads TGTGCCATCAGTGAGCTCGAAGAACGGACTAGCGGGAGTGTTTTTACCGGGGAGCTGTTTTTT. This codes for CAISELEERTSGSVFTGELFF.

J is TRBJ2-2 and V is TRBV2; 10 bases agree with TRBD2. The germline V gene has CDR1 SNHLY and CDR2 FYNNEI. This CDR3 comprises 17 residues. The trim removed 6 bases at V and 5 bases at J, leaving 12 bases unmatched. The CDR3 sequence is CASRRNSGGIRTGELFF. Written as DNA, the CDR3 is TGTGCCAGCAGGAGGAATAGCGGGGGGATAAGGACCGGGGAGCTGTTTTTT. Drawing the rest from reference TRBV2 and TRBJ2-2, the complete variable domain is EPEVTQTPSHQVTQMGQEVILRCVPISNHLYFYWYRQILGQKVEFLVSFYNNEISEKSEIFDDQFSVERPDGSNFTLKIRSTKLEDSAMYFCASRRNSGGIRTGELFFGEGSRLTVL.

The chain joins TRBV27 to TRBJ1-2; a weak D match, TRBD1 (5 bases). The V end was cut by 6 bases, the J end by 1 base, with 21 bases between. The CDR3 is made up of 17 amino acids. Looked up from germline, CDR1 is MNHEY and CDR2 is SMNVEV (reference sequence). CDR3 in amino acids: CASSPNWGSSFNYGYTF. The CDR3, as DNA: TGTGCCAGCAGCCCCAACTGGGGGAGTTCTTTTAACTATGGCTACACCTTC.

The chain recombines TRBV4-3 with TRBJ2-5; 7 positions match TRBD1. CDR3 length: 14 residues. Germline lookup yields CDR1 LGHNA and CDR2 YSLEER. V dropped 4 bases and J dropped 4; count of bases not matched to a gene: 6. In DNA form, the CDR3 reads TGCGCCAGCAGCCCAAGCAGGGGGATAGAGACCCAGTACTTC. Its translation is CASSPSRGIETQYF.

This clone is large (0.1 to 1%). V is TRBV19 and J is TRBJ2-5; 10 positions match TRBD1. The CDR3 consists of 14 residues. CDR1 is LNHDA and CDR2 is SQIVND in the germline V gene (reference sequence). V lost 5 bases to trimming and J lost 3 bases; unmatched junction nucleotides: 3. The CDR3 nucleotides read TGTGCCAGTAGTCCTGGGACAGGGGAAGAGACCCAGTACTTC. Translating it yields CASSPGTGEETQYF.

The rearrangement links TRBV27 to TRBJ2-5; no firm D call. The CDR3 sequence is 11 residues long. With 6 bases removed from V and 5 bases from J, the gap between germline ends came to 7 bases. The germline CDR1 and CDR2 sequences are MNHEY and SMNVEV (reference sequence). The CDR3 reads CASSLGETQYF. Written as DNA, the CDR3 is TGTGCCAGCAGCCTGGGGGAGACCCAGTACTTC.

This chain links TRBV11-2 with TRBJ2-7; D is ambiguous. Germline CDR1 is SGHAT and CDR2 is FQNNGV. The CDR3 runs 15 residues. V was cut by 1 base and J by 3 bases, with 13 bases left in between. The chain's CDR3 is CASSLALPPFYEQYF. CDR3 nucleotide sequence: TGTGCCAGCAGCTTAGCCTTACCACCCTTCTACGAGCAGTACTTC.

CDR3 amino acids: CASSFRTGYNSPLHF. For the CDR3, the DNA is TGTGCCAGCAGCTTTCGGACAGGTTATAATTCACCCCTCCACTTT. The chain joins TRBV7-9 to TRBJ1-6, with 7 bases identical to TRBD1. Germline V CDR1 and CDR2: SEHNR, FQNEAQ (reference sequence). This CDR3 is built from 15 residues. The V gene end was trimmed by 3 bases and the J gene end by 4 bases; junction bases not matched to a gene: 3.

CDR3 region: CASSLRLSSYQETQYF. The CDR3 DNA follows: TGTGCCAGCAGCTTAAGACTGTCCTCTTACCAAGAGACCCAGTACTTC. V usage is TRBV7-9 and J usage is TRBJ2-5; D not resolved. CDR1 and CDR2 from the germline V gene are SEHNR and FQNEAQ (reference sequence). The germline V and J ends were trimmed by 2 bases and 0 bases, with 13 bases remaining between them. The CDR3 runs to 16 residues. Based on the CDR3 plus reference TRBV7-9 and TRBJ2-5, the full variable domain is DTGVSQNPRHKITKRGQNVTFRCDPISEHNRLYWYRQTLGQGPEFLTYFQNEAQLEKSRLLSDRFSAERPKGSFSTLEIQRTEQGDSAMYLCASSLRLSSYQETQYFGPGTRLLVL.

The chain joins TRBV4-3 to TRBJ2-7; either TRBD1 or TRBD2 may supply D (6 bases each). The CDR3 has 15 residues. Germline V gene sequence: CDR1 LGHNA, CDR2 YSLEER. Trimming cost V 3 bases and J 1 base, with 13 bases left between them. The CDR3 reads CASSQLLGGSYEQYF. CDR3 nucleotide sequence: TGCGCCAGCAGCCAGCTTCTAGGGGGGTCCTACGAGCAGTACTTC.

The chain uses TRBV7-2 and TRBJ1-5; D is uncertain. CDR3 length equals 13 residues. In germline, CDR1 is SGHTA, CDR2 FQGNSA. The V and J ends lost 6 bases and 1 base respectively, with 7 bases between them. The CDR3 loop is CASSTWSNQPQHF. The CDR3 nucleotides read TGTGCCAGCAGTACGTGGAGCAATCAGCCCCAGCATTTT.

The chain employs TRBV19 and TRBJ1-2; 7 bases line up with TRBD1. This CDR3 has 14 amino acids. Germline CDR1 LNHDA, CDR2 SQIVND (reference sequence). The J segment lost 3 bases and the V segment lost 5 bases, leaving 6 bases of the junction unmatched. CDR3 protein: CASSPPQGDYGYTF. DNA of the CDR3: TGTGCCAGTAGTCCCCCGCAGGGGGACTATGGCTACACCTTC.

The chain carries TRBV5-8 and TRBJ1-4; D gene unclear. Germline CDR1 SGHTS, CDR2 YDEGEE. The CDR3 runs 14 residues. Trimming pared 2 bases from V and 0 bases from J, leaving 5 bases between. For the CDR3, the DNA is TGTGCCAGCAGCTTCACCCCAACTAATGAAAAACTGTTTTTT. As protein: CASSFTPTNEKLFF.

The V and J genes are TRBV6-5 and TRBJ2-3, with a weak D call TRBD2 (5 bases). The germline V gene has CDR1 MNHEY and CDR2 SVGAGI. V lost 0 bases and J lost 10, with 11 bases in between. This CDR3 is 13 amino acids long. The CDR3 DNA reads as TGTGCCAGCAGTTACTCAGGCCCCGGGGCGCAGTATTTT. Translated, it gives CASSYSGPGAQYF.